A selection of T cell receptor beta chains follows, all from one sample in a study of blood T cells in healthy people across ages. TCRdb re-derived calls from the 5' RACE reads in MiXCR, one entry per CDR3 protein. The sample records 1.5 million to 2 million distinct CDR3 sequences, approximately 40% being singletons. What was sequenced was blood. All receptors derive from a human donor in good health. Both conserved end residues are part of each CDR3.

TRBJ2-1 TRBV12-3/TRBV12-4 CASSPISGQGTEQFF
TRBJ2-1 TRBV3-1 CASSQALAGGLNEQFF
TRBJ2-5 TRBV12-3/TRBV12-4 CASRPDTYQETQYF
TRBJ1-2 TRBV7-2 CASSLTPRYGYTF
TRBJ1-1 TRBV6-5 CASKMFMNTEAFF
TRBJ2-3 TRBV7-3 CASSLTLTENSTDTQYF
TRBJ2-1 TRBV6-4 CAQKRRQGYYNEQFF
TRBJ2-4 TRBV3-1 CASSQLGGAKNIQYF
TRBJ2-4 TRBV7-2 CASSLGEGDPRLGIQYF
TRBJ2-7 TRBV5-1 CASSLVDGEQYF
TRBJ2-5 TRBV29-1 CSTRSGSGGQETQYF
TRBJ2-7 TRBV7-2 CASSLQQGVIYEQYF
TRBJ1-1 TRBV7-2 CASSLAWGTEAFF
TRBJ1-2 TRBV6-6 CASSYGQWNGYTF
TRBJ2-1 TRBV5-6 CASSLAAGLAEYNEQFF
TRBJ2-1 TRBV4-1 CASSQLPGGADNEQFF
TRBJ2-2 TRBV12-3/TRBV12-4 CASSLRLAGHTGELFF
TRBJ1-1 TRBV4-1 CASNQPDREAFF
TRBJ2-2 TRBV4-1 CASSQPRGLAGGLLTGELFF
TRBJ2-1 TRBV7-3 CASSSASGTPYNEQFF
TRBJ2-1 TRBV27 CASSLSGQGLNEQFF
TRBJ1-1 TRBV7-3 CASSGGVGDEAFF
TRBJ1-2 TRBV29-1 CSVRMTANYGYTF
TRBJ1-2 TRBV5-6 CASSLMTGQVIYGYTF
TRBJ2-5 TRBV6-1 CASSTTSQGTQYF
TRBJ2-3 TRBV2 CANSTGLAADTQYF
TRBJ2-5 TRBV2 CASSEGLAVRTQYF
TRBJ2-1 TRBV7-2 CASSLSSGDEYNGQFF
TRBJ2-1 TRBV10-3 CAIRDSGGEYNEQFF
TRBJ1-6 TRBV7-2 CASSLEHRSPLHF
TRBJ2-3 TRBV29-1 CSVEDRGLAGRSSSIDTQYF
TRBJ1-5 TRBV6-2/TRBV6-3 CVSRALNQPQHF
TRBJ1-2 TRBV5-6 CASSLEVKGICGYTF
TRBJ1-1 TRBV3-1 CASSQQYNTEAFF
TRBJ1-2 TRBV7-2 CASSLNGRGSGQGYTF
TRBJ2-2 TRBV10-3 CAISESATKANTGELFF
TRBJ1-2 TRBV19 CASSMGRLFGGYTF
TRBJ2-1 TRBV2 CASKSGGFEQFF
TRBJ1-2 TRBV2 CASTIGQATPGGGYTF
TRBJ1-1 TRBV27 CASSLGNMYTEAFF
TRBJ2-2 TRBV20-1 CSARPTGLNTGELFF
TRBJ1-2 TRBV15 CATSRQGGRQNGYTF
TRBJ1-1 TRBV20-1 CSARVGQAQTEAFF
TRBJ2-6 TRBV13 CASSSGDRVISGANVLTF
TRBJ1-1 TRBV10-3 CAISQEHTEAFF
TRBJ1-2 TRBV7-9 CASSLQTDGYGYTF
TRBJ2-7 TRBV4-3 CASSQDRIWGLDYEQYF
TRBJ1-1 TRBV7-6 CASSQYEDTEAFF
TRBJ2-5 TRBV24-1 CATSGEDQETQYF
TRBJ2-5 TRBV13 CASSPHRQAEETQYF
TRBJ1-5 TRBV6-2/TRBV6-3 CAISRTGHQPQHF
TRBJ2-7 TRBV12-3/TRBV12-4 CASSSSLASGGSYEQYF
TRBJ2-7 TRBV7-2 CASSLDHSSDEQYF
TRBJ2-1 TRBV10-3 CAISTGVILMSEQFF
TRBJ2-3 TRBV19 CASSMGPSTDTQYF
. TRBV28 CASRKPGSETQYF
TRBJ2-1 TRBV20-1 CSARTASIDEQFF
TRBJ2-1 TRBV7-9 CASSRTSGGTNNEQFF
TRBJ2-6 TRBV28 CASSAAGQGFGANVLTF
TRBJ1-5 TRBV4-1 CASSQGLGDQHF